A selection of T cell receptor beta chains follows, all from one sample in a study of type 1 regulatory T cells. MiXCR, applied by TCRdb to the reads, yields one record per CDR3 protein. The table has some 71,000 distinct CDR3 sequences, around 21% seen once. Antigens for these TCRs are unknown. The sample taken for sequencing was cultured type 1 regulatory T (Tr1) cells, either the whole culture or a sorted fraction (not recorded which). These receptors originate from a human donor in good health. Both conserved end residues are part of each CDR3. The order of the fields is clone size, V gene, J gene, D gene, CDR3 DNA, CDR3 protein. A D gene is named only where the DNA matches it firmly. Expanded clones get a size class; other rows say once, few or many, or leave the size out.

>.|TRBV6-5|TRBJ1-2|.
TGTGCCAGCAGCCCCGGACAGTCTTACTATGGCTACACCTTC
CASSPGQSYYGYTF
>.|TRBV5-6|TRBJ1-2|.
TGTGCCAGCAGCCAGTCCCGGAGAGAATATGGCTACACCTTC
CASSQSRREYGYTF
>.|TRBV9|TRBJ2-7|TRBD1
TGTGCCAGCAGCGTAGATACGACAGGGATCTACGAGCAGTACTTC
CASSVDTTGIYEQYF
>few|TRBV20-1|TRBJ2-3|TRBD2
TGCAGTGCTATAACTAGCGGGAGAGGAGATACGCAGTATTTT
CSAITSGRGDTQYF
>many|TRBV5-1|TRBJ2-7|.
TGTGCCAGCAGCAGTACCTACGAGCAGTACTTC
CASSSTYEQYF
>.|TRBV7-8|TRBJ2-2|.
TGTGCCAGCAGCTTAAGGCGGGAAAAGACCGGGGAGCTGTTTTTT
CASSLRREKTGELFF
>.|TRBV20-1|TRBJ2-1|.
TGCAGTGCTAGGAACTCAGAGGGGAATGAGCAGTTCTTC
CSARNSEGNEQFF
>few|TRBV12-3/TRBV12-4|TRBJ2-7|.
TGTGCCAGCAGTTCCTACCGGGGAGGCTACGAGCAGTACTTC
CASSSYRGGYEQYF
>many|TRBV5-6|TRBJ1-3|.
TGTGCCAGCAGCCCGGGAGCAGGGTTCTCTGGAAACACCATATATTTT
CASSPGAGFSGNTIYF
>few|TRBV15|TRBJ2-6|.
TGTGCCACCAGCAGAGAAGGGGCTGGGGCCAACGTCCTGACTTTC
CATSREGAGANVLTF
>many|TRBV6-4|TRBJ2-1|.
TGTGCCAGCAGCGAGACAGGTACGAATGAGCAGTTCTTC
CASSETGTNEQFF
>few|TRBV11-2|TRBJ2-2|.
TGTGCCAGCAGCTTTGAAGGGCTCGGCGGGGAGCTGTTTTTT
CASSFEGLGGELFF
>.|TRBV9|TRBJ2-3|.
TGTGCCAGCAGCGTCGGATACACAGATACGCAGTATTTT
CASSVGYTDTQYF
>.|TRBV12-3/TRBV12-4|TRBJ2-2|.
TGTGCCAGCAGTTTAGTAGGGGCCGGGGAGCTGTTTTTT
CASSLVGAGELFF
>few|TRBV24-1|TRBJ2-1|.
TGTGCCACCAGTGACTACGTCGGGACTCGAAAAAACCGTGGGCAGTTCTTC
CATSDYVGTRKNRGQFF
>.|TRBV5-1|TRBJ1-2|.
TGCGCCAGCAGCATGGACGCGGGATTCTATGGCTACACCTTC
CASSMDAGFYGYTF
>few|TRBV12-3/TRBV12-4|TRBJ2-3|.
TGTGCCAGCAGGTCGACCGGAGATACGCAGTATTTT
CASRSTGDTQYF
>.|TRBV20-1|TRBJ2-5|.
TGCAGTGCTAGAGATAAGGTCGGGGAGACCCAGTACTTC
CSARDKVGETQYF
>.|TRBV18|TRBJ1-1|.
TGTGCCAGCTCACTGGCGGACAGAGCTGAAGCTTTCTTT
CASSLADRAEAFF
>few|TRBV20-1|TRBJ1-3|.
TGCAGTGCTGTCAGTCACTCTGGAAACACCATATATTTT
CSAVSHSGNTIYF
>.|TRBV7-3|TRBJ2-6|TRBD2
TGTGCCAGCAGCTTGAGAAGGATCGGCGGGAGGACTGGGGCCAACGTCCTGACTTTC
CASSLRRIGGRTGANVLTF
>.|TRBV6-2/TRBV6-3|TRBJ1-5|.
TGTGCCAGCAGTCCCGCCGGATGGCAGGGGAATCAGCCCCAGCATTTT
CASSPAGWQGNQPQHF
>.|TRBV5-6|TRBJ2-1|.
TGTGCCAGCAGCATCTACGATGAGCAGTTCTTC
CASSIYDEQFF
>many|TRBV18|TRBJ1-6|.
TGTGCCAGCTCGCGACTCAGGATCGTTACGGATAATTCACCCCTCCACTTT
CASSRLRIVTDNSPLHF
>few|TRBV6-2/TRBV6-3|TRBJ1-1|.
TGTGCCAGCAGTTCTCACCTTCTGTACACTGAAGCTTTCTTT
CASSSHLLYTEAFF
>few|TRBV5-1|TRBJ1-2|.
TGCGCCAGCAGCTTTGGGCCATCTAACTATGGCTACACCTTC
CASSFGPSNYGYTF
>few|TRBV16|TRBJ2-1|.
TGTGCCAGCAGCCAATCGTGGAATGAGCAGTTCTTC
CASSQSWNEQFF
>few|TRBV30|TRBJ2-3|.
TGTGCCTGGGGACCAAGCACAGATACGCAGTATTTT
CAWGPSTDTQYF
>.|TRBV5-1|TRBJ2-5|.
TGCGCCAGCAGCTTTTCCGGTGTAGGAGAGACCCAGTACTTC
CASSFSGVGETQYF
>.|TRBV5-1|TRBJ1-1|.
TGCGCCAGCAGCTTGGCAATCGGGGGTGCGGACACTGAAGCTTTCTTT
CASSLAIGGADTEAFF
>once|TRBV5-1|TRBJ2-2|TRBD2
TGCGCCAGCAGCTTGGTACTAGCGGGAGACACCGGGGAGCTGTTTTTT
CASSLVLAGDTGELFF
>.|TRBV14|TRBJ2-7|.
TGTGCCAGCAGCCAAGTGAGGGGCGGCGAGCAGTACTTC
CASSQVRGGEQYF
>few|TRBV6-5|TRBJ2-2|.
TGTGCCAGCAGTTACGCCAGGTCCGCAGGGGAGCTGTTTTTT
CASSYARSAGELFF
>.|TRBV5-1|TRBJ2-5|TRBD2
TGCGCCAGCAGCCCTTATAGCGGGAGGTTAGATGAGACCCAGTACTTC
CASSPYSGRLDETQYF
>.|TRBV2|TRBJ1-1|.
TGTGCCAGCGAACAGTCTGAAGCTTTCTTT
CASEQSEAFF
>few|TRBV2|TRBJ2-1|TRBD1
TGTGCCAGCAGTGAAGCGGGACAGTCCCATGAGCAGTTCTTC
CASSEAGQSHEQFF
>.|TRBV5-1|TRBJ1-1|.
TGCGCCAGCAGCTTGGAGGGGGGCTGGGTCACTGAAGCTTTCTTT
CASSLEGGWVTEAFF
>once|TRBV20-1|TRBJ2-7|.
TGCAGTGCTAGGCCCAGGGGCGACGTCTACGAGCAGTACTTC
CSARPRGDVYEQYF
>.|TRBV5-1|TRBJ1-1|.
TGCGCCAGCAGCGGGGGACAGAACACTGAAGCTTTCTTT
CASSGGQNTEAFF
>.|TRBV6-2/TRBV6-3|TRBJ2-1|TRBD2
TGTGCCAGCAAGGGCCTAGCGGGAGACATCTCCTACAATGAGCAGTTCTTC
CASKGLAGDISYNEQFF
>.|TRBV18|TRBJ2-1|.
TGTGCCAGCTCACCACCGGTCGGTATCAATGAGCAGTTCTTC
CASSPPVGINEQFF
>few|TRBV19|TRBJ1-1|TRBD1
TGTGCCAGTAGTATAGGGGACAGGAACACTGAAGCTTTCTTT
CASSIGDRNTEAFF
>many|TRBV20-1|TRBJ2-1|TRBD2
TGCAGTGCTAGAGGAAGGCCTAGCGGGAGTCCGAATGAGCAGTTCTTC
CSARGRPSGSPNEQFF
>few|TRBV27|TRBJ2-5|.
TGTGCCAGCAGTGACAGCCAAGAGACCCAGTACTTC
CASSDSQETQYF
>.|TRBV18|TRBJ2-3|.
TGTGCCAGCTCACCTATCACAGATACGCAGTATTTT
CASSPITDTQYF
>many|TRBV20-1|TRBJ2-5|.
TGCAGTGCTATCGGACAAGAGACCCAGTACTTC
CSAIGQETQYF
>many|TRBV20-1|TRBJ2-5|TRBD1
TGCAGTGCTAGAACAGGGGCAGAGACCCAGTACTTC
CSARTGAETQYF
>few|TRBV7-8|TRBJ1-1|.
TGTGCCAGCAGCTTAAAGCGGAACACTGAAGCTTTCTTT
CASSLKRNTEAFF
>.|TRBV20-1|TRBJ2-7|.
TGCAGTGCCTCAGGGTTGAACTACGAGCAGTACTTC
CSASGLNYEQYF
>few|TRBV3-1|TRBJ2-3|.
TGTGCCAGCAGCCAATTAGATACGCAGTATTTT
CASSQLDTQYF
>many|TRBV6-5|TRBJ1-1|TRBD1
TGTGCCAGCACGGGGAGGGGGCTTTCAGCCGTGAACACTGAAGCTTTCTTT
CASTGRGLSAVNTEAFF
>many|TRBV5-1|TRBJ1-1|TRBD1
TGCGCCAGCAGCAACCGGGACAGAGAACTGAACACTGAAGCTTTCTTT
CASSNRDRELNTEAFF
>few|TRBV7-9|TRBJ2-5|.
TGTGCCAGCAAGGAGTCAGAGACCCAGTACTTC
CASKESETQYF
>few|TRBV18|TRBJ1-1|.
TGTGCCAGCTCACGCTCGGCCGAGTACACTGAAGCTTTCTTT
CASSRSAEYTEAFF
>many|TRBV30|TRBJ1-1|.
TGTGCCTGGGCCCCGATGAACACTGAAGCTTTCTTT
CAWAPMNTEAFF